Listed below are T cell receptor beta chains from one sample, sequenced in a study of blood T cells in healthy people across ages. TCRdb re-derived calls from the 5' RACE reads in MiXCR, one entry per CDR3 protein. There are hundreds of thousands of distinct CDR3 sequences in the sample; 40% to 50% occur only once, and about a fifth lies in the top ten. Sequencing was carried out using blood. These receptors came from a man in his fifties or sixties in good health. The CDR3 runs from the conserved cysteine through the conserved F or W. The D gene is left open where the match is weak. Only some rows state a clone size, as once, few, many or a class for expanded clones.

v_gene: TRBV5-1
abundance: few
d_gene: -
len: 15
j_gene: TRBJ1-6
CDR3aa: CASSLEGVKNSPLHF
CDR3nt: TGCGCCAGCAGCTTGGAGGGTGTAAAAAATTCACCCCTCCACTTT

v_gene: TRBV15
abundance: many
d_gene: -
len: 12
j_gene: TRBJ2-7
CDR3aa: CATSRDRYEQYF
CDR3nt: TGTGCCACCAGCAGAGATCGGTACGAGCAGTACTTC

v_gene: TRBV30
abundance: -
d_gene: -
len: 12
j_gene: TRBJ1-4
CDR3aa: CARTGDREKLFF
CDR3nt: TGTGCCCGAACAGGAGACCGAGAAAAACTGTTTTTT

v_gene: TRBV2
abundance: few
d_gene: -
len: 13
j_gene: TRBJ2-1
CDR3aa: CASSEGRNNEQFF
CDR3nt: TGTGCCAGCAGTGAGGGCAGAAACAATGAGCAGTTCTTC

v_gene: TRBV18
abundance: few
d_gene: -
len: 16
j_gene: TRBJ2-5
CDR3aa: CASSPRRDQPWRTQYF
CDR3nt: TGTGCCAGCTCACCACGCCGGGACCAGCCCTGGAGGACCCAGTACTTC

v_gene: TRBV28
abundance: -
d_gene: TRBD1
len: 13
j_gene: TRBJ2-5
CDR3aa: CAVHRTGSETQYF
CDR3nt: TGTGCCGTACATCGGACAGGGTCGGAGACCCAGTACTTC

v_gene: TRBV5-1
abundance: few
d_gene: TRBD1
len: 14
j_gene: TRBJ2-7
CDR3aa: CASTRDRDLYEQYF
CDR3nt: TGCGCCAGCACCCGGGACAGGGATTTGTACGAGCAGTACTTC

v_gene: TRBV9
abundance: -
d_gene: TRBD2
len: 15
j_gene: TRBJ2-7
CDR3aa: CASSAEAGATYEQYF
CDR3nt: TGTGCCAGCAGCGCAGAAGCGGGGGCAACCTACGAGCAGTACTTC

v_gene: TRBV7-2
abundance: few
d_gene: TRBD1
len: 13
j_gene: TRBJ1-1
CDR3aa: CASSPRGGTEAFF
CDR3nt: TGTGCCAGCAGCCCCAGGGGGGGTACTGAAGCTTTCTTT

v_gene: TRBV6-6
abundance: -
d_gene: TRBD1
len: 16
j_gene: TRBJ2-1
CDR3aa: CASTRLSGQIYNEQFF
CDR3nt: TGTGCCAGCACCAGACTTTCGGGACAGATATACAATGAGCAGTTCTTC

v_gene: TRBV4-3
abundance: few
d_gene: -
len: 16
j_gene: TRBJ1-1
CDR3aa: CASSQGGPALNTEAFF
CDR3nt: TGCGCCAGCAGCCAAGGCGGTCCGGCTTTGAACACTGAAGCTTTCTTT

v_gene: TRBV6-1
abundance: -
d_gene: TRBD2
len: 15
j_gene: TRBJ2-7
CDR3aa: CASRAGTSVSYEQYF
CDR3nt: TGTGCCAGCAGAGCCGGGACTAGCGTCTCCTACGAGCAGTACTTC

v_gene: TRBV6-1
abundance: few
d_gene: -
len: 12
j_gene: TRBJ1-5
CDR3aa: CASREGNQPQHF
CDR3nt: TGTGCCAGCAGAGAGGGGAATCAGCCCCAGCATTTT

v_gene: TRBV7-9
abundance: once
d_gene: -
len: 13
j_gene: TRBJ1-1
CDR3aa: CASRTRNITEAFF
CDR3nt: TGTGCCAGCAGAACCCGGAACATAACTGAAGCTTTCTTT

v_gene: TRBV20-1
abundance: few
d_gene: -
len: 15
j_gene: TRBJ1-6
CDR3aa: CSATPPGTYNSPLHF
CDR3nt: TGCAGTGCTACCCCCCCAGGGACTTATAATTCACCCCTCCACTTT

v_gene: TRBV3-1
abundance: -
d_gene: TRBD1
len: 14
j_gene: TRBJ1-2
CDR3aa: CASGPSGQNYGYTF
CDR3nt: TGTGCCAGCGGCCCATCGGGACAGAACTATGGCTACACCTTC

v_gene: TRBV28
abundance: -
d_gene: -
len: 14
j_gene: TRBJ2-2
CDR3aa: CASSRAGRTGELFF
CDR3nt: TGTGCCAGCAGCCGTGCAGGGAGGACCGGGGAGCTGTTTTTT

v_gene: TRBV20-1
abundance: many
d_gene: TRBD1
len: 12
j_gene: TRBJ2-7
CDR3aa: CSAGQGIYEQYF
CDR3nt: TGCAGTGCTGGACAGGGAATCTACGAGCAGTACTTC

v_gene: TRBV7-9
abundance: -
d_gene: -
len: 15
j_gene: TRBJ2-5
CDR3aa: CASSPSRGAPVAQYF
CDR3nt: TGTGCCAGCAGCCCCTCCCGCGGGGCCCCAGTGGCCCAGTACTTC

v_gene: TRBV5-1
abundance: -
d_gene: -
len: 15
j_gene: TRBJ1-1
CDR3aa: CASSLYAQSNTEAFF
CDR3nt: TGCGCCAGCAGCTTGTATGCGCAGTCGAACACTGAAGCTTTCTTT

v_gene: TRBV5-8
abundance: -
d_gene: -
len: 13
j_gene: TRBJ1-2
CDR3aa: CASSLSTARGYTF
CDR3nt: TGTGCCAGCAGCTTAAGTACAGCCAGGGGCTACACCTTC

v_gene: TRBV29-1
abundance: -
d_gene: -
len: 12
j_gene: TRBJ2-6
CDR3aa: CSVVAEANVLTF
CDR3nt: TGCAGCGTAGTGGCCGAGGCCAACGTCCTGACTTTC

v_gene: TRBV10-3
abundance: -
d_gene: -
len: 16
j_gene: TRBJ1-4
CDR3aa: CAISEYSGAGEGKLFF
CDR3nt: TGTGCCATCAGTGAATATAGTGGGGCCGGCGAGGGAAAACTGTTTTTT

v_gene: TRBV5-6
abundance: -
d_gene: TRBD1
len: 16
j_gene: TRBJ2-1
CDR3aa: CASRRHRDRENNEQFF
CDR3nt: TGTGCCAGCAGACGCCACCGGGACAGGGAAAACAATGAGCAGTTCTTC

v_gene: TRBV4-3
abundance: few
d_gene: TRBD1
len: 15
j_gene: TRBJ1-2
CDR3aa: CASSLGQGAIYGYTF
CDR3nt: TGCGCCAGCAGCCTCGGCCAGGGGGCAATCTATGGCTACACCTTC

v_gene: TRBV7-2
abundance: -
d_gene: TRBD2
len: 16
j_gene: TRBJ2-3
CDR3aa: CASSLITSGGVDTQYF
CDR3nt: TGTGCCAGCAGCTTAATAACTAGCGGGGGGGTGGATACGCAGTATTTT